What follows are 24 T cell receptor beta chains derived from one specimen sequenced in a study of blood T cell repertoires in COVID-19. Only in-frame clones appear in the TCRdb table, and some are missing; sequencing was by immunoSEQ multiplex PCR. This sample carries 370,000 or so clones, more than 70% of them seen once, and the ten largest clones take 1.3%. Sequenced: PBMCs or T cells enriched from blood (not recorded which). The receptors originated from a man aged 30-40 years who had recovered from COVID-19.

This clone has only one observation. The rearrangement uses TRBV7-2 and TRBJ1-3; D is unclear. V lost 1 base, J lost 2 bases, and 9 bases lay in between. The germline CDR1 and CDR2 sequences are SGHTA and FQGNSA. The CDR3 covers 15 residues. The CDR3 spells CASSLGSVPGNTIYF. CDR3 DNA sequence: TGTGCCAGCAGCTTAGGGAGCGTACCTGGAAACACCATATATTTT.

V usage is TRBV27 and J usage is TRBJ1-5, with D perhaps TRBD1 (6 bases). The V gene lost 0 bases and the J gene lost 8 bases, with 14 bases spanning the gap. The germline gives CDR1 MNHEY, CDR2 SMNVEV (reference sequence). CDR3 size: 15 residues. CDR3 sequence: CASSLSGQTLEPQHF. The CDR3 nucleotides are TGTGCCAGCAGTTTATCTGGACAGACCTTAGAGCCCCAGCATTTT.

This chain connects TRBV7-3 to TRBJ1-1, with a possible D match to TRBD1 (6 bases). This CDR3 region has 16 residues. V lost 2 bases and J 0 bases, leaving 13 bases between the germline ends. Germline V lookup: CDR1 SGHTA, CDR2 FQGTGA. In DNA form, the CDR3 reads TGTGCCAGCAGCTTATCCGGACAGCTAATGAACACTGAAGCTTTCTTT. This translates into CASSLSGQLMNTEAFF.

The chain is built from TRBV25-1 and TRBJ1-1; D not certain. V lost 6 bases to trimming and J lost 8 bases, with 13 bases between them. CDR3 length: 12 residues. Looked up from germline, CDR1 is MGHDK and CDR2 is SYGVNS. The CDR3 is CASSQERNEAFF. In DNA form, the CDR3 reads TGTGCCAGCAGCCAAGAGAGGAACGAAGCTTTCTTT.

J is TRBJ2-7 and V is TRBV5-1; TRBD1 agrees at 8 bases. This CDR3 spans 15 amino acids. J lost 0 bases, V lost 5 bases, and 7 bases had no gene match. The germline CDR1 and CDR2 sequences are SGHRS and YFSETQ. The CDR3 DNA sequence: TGCGCCAGCAGAACCGGGACAGGCCTCTCCTACGAGCAGTACTTC. Translation gives CASRTGTGLSYEQYF.

V is TRBV5-6 and J is TRBJ2-5, with D uncertain. The germline V gene encodes CDR1 SGHDT and CDR2 YYEEEE. This CDR3 spans 15 amino acids. V lost 7 bases to trimming and J lost 0 bases, with 16 bases between them. The chain's CDR3 is CASHNRRSYQETQYF. Written as DNA, the CDR3 is TGTGCCAGCCATAATAGGCGGTCGTACCAAGAGACCCAGTACTTC.

This clone was recorded many times. V is TRBV2 and J is TRBJ2-7; perhaps TRBD1 as D (6 bases). This CDR3 comprises 12 residues. V lost 7 bases and J lost 6, with 13 bases in between. Germline CDR1 is SNHLY and CDR2 is FYNNEI. The DNA of the CDR3 is TGTGCCAGCAAAGGGACACAGGCCGAGCAGTACTTC. Translation gives CASKGTQAEQYF.

The genes are TRBV11-2 and TRBJ1-1; TRBD1 is a possible D gene (6 bases). Trimming cost V 1 base and J 1 base, with 10 bases left between them. The CDR3 totals 15 residues. CDR1 is SGHAT, CDR2 FQNNGV, per germline. The CDR3 is CASSLVRGTNTEAFF. CDR3 bases: TGTGCCAGCAGCTTAGTTAGGGGGACGAACACTGAAGCTTTCTTT. Based on the CDR3 plus reference TRBV11-2 and TRBJ1-1, the full variable domain is EAGVAQSPRYKIIEKRQSVAFWCNPISGHATLYWYQQILGQGPKLLIQFQNNGVVDDSQLPKDRFSAERLKGVDSTLKIQPAKLEDSAVYLCASSLVRGTNTEAFFGQGTRLTVV.

The chain is built from TRBV6-2 or TRBV6-3 and TRBJ2-5; TRBD2 might be the D (5 bases). This CDR3 comprises 12 residues. The germline gives CDR1 MNHEY, CDR2 SVGEGT. The germline V and J ends were trimmed by 6 bases and 6 bases, with 11 bases remaining between them. The CDR3 sequence is CASSLSGKTQYF. DNA for the CDR3: TGTGCCAGCAGCCTTTCGGGAAAGACCCAGTACTTC.

V is TRBV5-6 and J is TRBJ1-3; D is ambiguous. The V end lost 4 bases, the J end lost 0 bases, and 11 bases lay between the germline ends. The CDR3 runs to 15 residues. CDR1 and CDR2 from the germline V gene are SGHDT and YYEEEE. The CDR3 is CASSPRGLSGNTIYF. The CDR3 nucleotides are TGTGCCAGCAGCCCCAGAGGACTCTCTGGAAACACCATATATTTT.

The rearrangement links TRBV30 to TRBJ2-3, with D unclear. Deletions cut 0 bases from V and 3 bases from J, with 4 bases between. The germline gives CDR1 GTSNPN, CDR2 SVGIG (reference sequence). The CDR3 spans 12 residues. The CDR3 here is CAWSVLTDTQYF. The CDR3 bases are TGTGCCTGGAGTGTACTTACAGATACGCAGTATTTT.

The V gene is TRBV19, the J gene TRBJ2-7, with 7 bases matching TRBD1. This CDR3 region has 14 residues. Germline V lookup: CDR1 LNHDA, CDR2 SQIVND (reference sequence). J lost 6 bases, V lost 6 bases, and 11 bases had no gene match. The CDR3 region has the DNA TGTGCCAGTAGGCCGGGACAGATATTCTCCGAGCAGTACTTC. Translating gives CASRPGQIFSEQYF.

The rearrangement links TRBV4-2 to TRBJ2-7, with a possible D match to TRBD2 (7 bases). V lost 1 base and J 3 bases, leaving 13 bases between the germline ends. The germline V gene encodes CDR1 LGHNA and CDR2 YNFKEQ. CDR3 length: 15 residues. The CDR3 region has the DNA TGTGCCAGCAGCCAAGGGCGGGGGCCTGACTACGAGCAGTACTTC. It codes for CASSQGRGPDYEQYF.

This chain links TRBV19 with TRBJ2-7; a weak D match, TRBD2 (5 bases). The CDR3 runs to 13 residues. Germline lookup yields CDR1 LNHDA and CDR2 SQIVND (reference sequence). Trimming removed 3 bases from V and 1 base from J, with 7 bases in between. The CDR3 loop reads CASSMGVSYEQYF. In DNA form, the CDR3 reads TGTGCCAGTAGTATGGGAGTTTCCTACGAGCAGTACTTC.

This clone was recorded only once. This chain uses TRBV29-1 with TRBJ2-7, with TRBD1 identical over 8 bases. This CDR3 comprises 13 residues. Germline CDR1 SQVTM, CDR2 ANQGSEA. Trimming cost V 6 bases and J 3 bases; bases outside gene matches: 7. The CDR3 here is CSVYGQGIYEQYF. CDR3 in DNA: TGCAGCGTCTACGGACAGGGTATCTACGAGCAGTACTTC.

The chain employs TRBV5-6 and TRBJ1-5; 8 nucleotides line up with TRBD1. Per the germline V gene, CDR1 is SGHDT and CDR2 is YYEEEE. Germline trimming cut 4 bases from V and 5 bases from J; bases unmatched to any gene: 14. The CDR3 extends over 17 amino acids. The CDR3 is CASSRKGEAGGDQPQHF. CDR3 DNA sequence: TGTGCCAGCAGCCGGAAAGGAGAGGCAGGGGGCGATCAGCCCCAGCATTTT.

The chain has TRBV19 and TRBJ1-1; D perhaps matches TRBD1 (6 bases). V gave up 8 bases and J gave up 1 base, with 8 bases separating them. The CDR3 contains 12 residues. From germline, CDR1 is LNHDA and CDR2 SQIVND (reference sequence). The CDR3 region has the DNA TGTGCCAGTTCGGACAGGAACACTGAAGCTTTCTTT. It yields the protein CASSDRNTEAFF.

The V call is TRBV7-2, the J call TRBJ2-3; D perhaps matches TRBD2 (6 bases). Germline V gives CDR1 SGHTA, CDR2 FQGNSA. V was clipped by 4 bases and J by 5 bases, with 16 bases between them. This CDR3 is 15 amino acids long. In DNA form, the CDR3 reads TGTGCCAGCAGCTCGGGGCCCAAGGGAGGAGATACGCAGTATTTT. Translation gives CASSSGPKGGDTQYF.

This clone was detected once. The CDR3 region is CASSSYRTGRNEQYF. CDR3 coding DNA: TGTGCCAGCAGTTCCTACCGGACAGGAAGGAACGAGCAGTACTTC. The chain links TRBV6-5 to TRBJ2-7; 7 bases are shared with TRBD1. The CDR3 contains 15 residues. CDR1 and CDR2 from the germline V gene are MNHEY and SVGAGI. J was trimmed by 5 bases and V by 4 bases; bases with no gene match: 11.

V is TRBV3-1 (or the pseudogene TRBV3-2) and J is TRBJ1-2; D is perhaps TRBD1 (5 bases). The CDR3 length is 13 residues. V gave up 1 base and J gave up 5 bases, with 8 bases separating them. Germline-derived CDR1 and CDR2 are LGHDT and YNNKEL (reference sequence). CDR3 region: CASSQVAGYGYTF. The CDR3 nucleotides are TGTGCCAGCAGCCAAGTAGCAGGGTATGGCTACACCTTC.

The genes are TRBV19 and TRBJ1-5; D is undetermined. Germline V gene sequence: CDR1 LNHDA, CDR2 SQIVND (reference sequence). The V gene lost 7 bases and the J gene lost 1 base, with 17 bases spanning the gap. The CDR3 runs to 16 residues. The CDR3 protein is CASTPGGSSSNQPQHF. The CDR3 nucleotides read TGTGCCAGTACCCCTGGTGGCAGTTCCAGCAATCAGCCCCAGCATTTT.

This chain joins TRBV6-5 and TRBJ1-2, with D perhaps TRBD1 (5 bases). There are 13 residues in the CDR3. Germline CDR1 MNHEY, CDR2 SVGAGI. Deletions cut 2 bases from V and 8 bases from J, with 12 bases between. The CDR3 loop is CASSYPPGIGYTF. The CDR3 nucleotides are TGTGCCAGCAGTTACCCTCCAGGGATAGGCTACACCTTC.

The genes are TRBV6-5 and TRBJ1-6; D not certain. The ends were cut back, 10 bases at V and 0 bases at J, with 10 bases in the middle. CDR3 length equals 14 residues. Germline loops: CDR1 MNHEY, CDR2 SVGAGI. The CDR3 loop reads CATTVSSYNSPLHF. In nucleotides, the CDR3 is TGTGCCACCACGGTTAGCTCCTATAATTCACCCCTCCACTTT.

As DNA, the CDR3 is TGTGCCAGCAGCTTAGGGGACAGGCGATACACCTTC. It translates to CASSLGDRRYTF. The chain recombines TRBV7-9 with TRBJ1-2; 8 bases are a match to TRBD1. The germline V gene encodes CDR1 SEHNR and CDR2 FQNEAQ (reference sequence). The CDR3 is 12 residues long. J gave up 11 bases and V 1 base, and 3 bases lay outside the gene matches. The full variable domain, its missing parts supplied by reference TRBV7-9 and TRBJ1-2, is DTGVSQNPRHKITKRGQNVTFRCDPISEHNRLYWYRQTLGQGPEFLTYFQNEAQLEKSRLLSDRFSAERPKGSFSTLEIQRTEQGDSAMYLCASSLGDRRYTFGSGTRLTVV.